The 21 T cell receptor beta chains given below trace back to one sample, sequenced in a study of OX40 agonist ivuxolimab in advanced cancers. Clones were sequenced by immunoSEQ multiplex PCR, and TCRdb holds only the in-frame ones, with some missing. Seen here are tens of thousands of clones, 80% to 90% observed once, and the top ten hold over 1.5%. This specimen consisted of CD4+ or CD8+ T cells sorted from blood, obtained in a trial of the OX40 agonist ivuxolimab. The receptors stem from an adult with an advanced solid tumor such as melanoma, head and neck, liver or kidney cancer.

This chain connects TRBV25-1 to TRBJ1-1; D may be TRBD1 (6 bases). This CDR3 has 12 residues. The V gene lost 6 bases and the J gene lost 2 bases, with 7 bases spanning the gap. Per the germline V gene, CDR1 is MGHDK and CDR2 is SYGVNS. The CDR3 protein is CASRQGNTEAFF. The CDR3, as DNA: TGTGCCAGCAGACAGGGAAACACTGAAGCTTTCTTT.

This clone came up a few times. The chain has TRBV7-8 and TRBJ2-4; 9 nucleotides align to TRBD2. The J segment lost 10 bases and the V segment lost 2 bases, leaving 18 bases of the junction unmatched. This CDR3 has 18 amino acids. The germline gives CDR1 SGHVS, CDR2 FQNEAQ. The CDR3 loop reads CASSLIATGGRASGIQYF. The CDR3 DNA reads TGTGCCAGCAGCTTAATTGCCACTGGCGGGAGGGCCTCTGGGATTCAGTACTTC.

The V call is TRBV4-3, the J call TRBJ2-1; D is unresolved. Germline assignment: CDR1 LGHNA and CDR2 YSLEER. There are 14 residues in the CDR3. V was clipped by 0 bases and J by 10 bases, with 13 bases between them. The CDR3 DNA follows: TGCGCCAGCAGCCAAGATCGTAGTCGCACAGAGCAGTTCTTC. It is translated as CASSQDRSRTEQFF.

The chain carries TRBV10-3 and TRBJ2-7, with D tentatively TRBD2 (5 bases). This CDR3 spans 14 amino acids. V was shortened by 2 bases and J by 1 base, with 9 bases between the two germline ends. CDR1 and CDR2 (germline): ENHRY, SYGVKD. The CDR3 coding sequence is TGTGCCATCAGTGAGGAACGGGGATCCTACGAGCAGTACTTC. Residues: CAISEERGSYEQYF.

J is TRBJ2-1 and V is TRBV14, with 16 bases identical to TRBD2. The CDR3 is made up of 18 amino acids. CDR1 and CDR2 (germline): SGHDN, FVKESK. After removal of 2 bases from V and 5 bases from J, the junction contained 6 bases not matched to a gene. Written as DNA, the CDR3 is TGTGCCAGCAGCCAACTTTATGGGACTAGCGGGAGGGACAATGAGCAGTTCTTC. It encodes CASSQLYGTSGRDNEQFF.

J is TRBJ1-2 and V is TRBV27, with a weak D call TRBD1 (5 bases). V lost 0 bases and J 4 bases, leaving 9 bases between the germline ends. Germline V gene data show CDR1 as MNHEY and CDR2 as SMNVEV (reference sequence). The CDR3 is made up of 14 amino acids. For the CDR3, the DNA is TGTGCCAGCAGTTTATCGGGGGAAGGCTATGGCTACACCTTC. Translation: CASSLSGEGYGYTF.

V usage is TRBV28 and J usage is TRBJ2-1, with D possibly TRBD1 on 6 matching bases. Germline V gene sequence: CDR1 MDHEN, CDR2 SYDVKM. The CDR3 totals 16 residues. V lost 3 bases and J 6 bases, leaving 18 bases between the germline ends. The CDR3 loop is CASSFFVQGWVNEQFF. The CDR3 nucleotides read TGTGCCAGCAGTTTTTTTGTGCAGGGGTGGGTCAATGAGCAGTTCTTC.

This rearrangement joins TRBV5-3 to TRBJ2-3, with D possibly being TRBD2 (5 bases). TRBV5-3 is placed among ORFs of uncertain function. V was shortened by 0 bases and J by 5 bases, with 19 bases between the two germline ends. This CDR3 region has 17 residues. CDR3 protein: CARSLGYRRRRRDTQYF. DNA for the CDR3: TGTGCCAGAAGCTTGGGATATAGACGGAGGAGGAGAGATACGCAGTATTTT.

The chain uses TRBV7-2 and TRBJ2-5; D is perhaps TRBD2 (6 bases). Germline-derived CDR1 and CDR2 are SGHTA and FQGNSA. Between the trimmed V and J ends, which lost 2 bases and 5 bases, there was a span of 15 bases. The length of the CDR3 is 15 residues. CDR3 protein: CASSLSGLRWETQYF. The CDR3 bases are TGTGCCAGCAGCTTATCGGGACTTCGTTGGGAGACCCAGTACTTC. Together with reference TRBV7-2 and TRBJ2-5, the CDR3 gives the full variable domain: GAGVSQSPSNKVTEKGKDVELRCDPISGHTALYWYRQSLGQGLEFLIYFQGNSAPDKSGLPSDRFSAERTGGSVSTLTIQRTQQEDSAVYLCASSLSGLRWETQYFGPGTRLLVL.

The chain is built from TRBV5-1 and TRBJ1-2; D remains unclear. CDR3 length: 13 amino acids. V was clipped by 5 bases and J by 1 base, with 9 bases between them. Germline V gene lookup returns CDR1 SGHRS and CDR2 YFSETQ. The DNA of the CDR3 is TGCGCCAGCAGATCAGAAGTTAACTATGGCTACACCTTC. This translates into CASRSEVNYGYTF.

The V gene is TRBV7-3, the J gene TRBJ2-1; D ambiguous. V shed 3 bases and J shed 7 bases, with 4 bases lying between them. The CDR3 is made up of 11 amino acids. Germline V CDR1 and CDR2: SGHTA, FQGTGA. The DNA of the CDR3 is TGTGCCAGCAGCTTGGGGAATGAGCAGTTCTTC. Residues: CASSLGNEQFF. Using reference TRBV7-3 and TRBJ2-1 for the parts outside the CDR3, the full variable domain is GAGVSQTPSNKVTEKGKYVELRCDPISGHTALYWYRQSLGQGPEFLIYFQGTGAADDSGLPNDRFFAVRPEGSVSTLKIQRTERGDSAVYLCASSLGNEQFFGPGTRLTVL.

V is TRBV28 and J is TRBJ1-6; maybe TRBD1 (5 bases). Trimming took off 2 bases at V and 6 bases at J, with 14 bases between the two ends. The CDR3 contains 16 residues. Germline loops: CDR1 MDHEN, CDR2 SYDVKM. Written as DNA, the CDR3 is TGTGCCAGCAGTTTAGAGGGGTCCAGAATTAATTCACCCCTCCACTTT. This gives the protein CASSLEGSRINSPLHF.

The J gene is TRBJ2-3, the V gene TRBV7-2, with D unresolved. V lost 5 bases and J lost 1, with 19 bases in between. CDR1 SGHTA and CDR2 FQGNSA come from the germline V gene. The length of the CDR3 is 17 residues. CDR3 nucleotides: TGTGCCAGCAGCGCCCGACGAAGGTACGGTGGCACAGATACGCAGTATTTT. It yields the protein CASSARRRYGGTDTQYF.

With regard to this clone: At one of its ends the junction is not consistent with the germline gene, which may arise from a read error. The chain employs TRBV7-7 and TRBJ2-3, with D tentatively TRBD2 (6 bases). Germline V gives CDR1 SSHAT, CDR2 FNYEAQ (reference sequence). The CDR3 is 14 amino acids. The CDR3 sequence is CASSLARDSDTQYF. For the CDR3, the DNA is TGTGCTAGCAGCTTAGCGCGGGATTCAGATACGCAGTATTTT.

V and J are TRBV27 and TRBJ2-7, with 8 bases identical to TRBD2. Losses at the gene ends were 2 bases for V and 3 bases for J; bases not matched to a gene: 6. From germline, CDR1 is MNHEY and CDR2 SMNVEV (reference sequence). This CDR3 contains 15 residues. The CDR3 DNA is TGTGCCAGCAGTTTAAAGGGACTAGATTACTACGAGCAGTACTTC. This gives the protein CASSLKGLDYYEQYF.

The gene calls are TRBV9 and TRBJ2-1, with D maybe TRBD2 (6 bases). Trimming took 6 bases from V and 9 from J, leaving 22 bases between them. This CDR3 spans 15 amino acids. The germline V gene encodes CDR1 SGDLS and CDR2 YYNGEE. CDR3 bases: TGTGCCAGCAATGAGGGTGCCGCGGTGGGGGGTGAGCAGTTCTTC. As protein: CASNEGAAVGGEQFF.

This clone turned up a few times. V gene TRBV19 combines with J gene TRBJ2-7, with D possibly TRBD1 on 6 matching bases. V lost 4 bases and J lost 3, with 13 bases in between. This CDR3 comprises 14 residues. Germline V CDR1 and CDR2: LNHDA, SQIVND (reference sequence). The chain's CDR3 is CASSNRDTHYEQYF. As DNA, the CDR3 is TGTGCCAGTAGTAACCGGGACACGCACTACGAGCAGTACTTC.

This CDR3 reads CASSLAGDHQETQYF. DNA of the CDR3: TGTGCCAGCAGCTTAGCCGGAGATCACCAAGAGACCCAGTACTTC. V is TRBV7-2 and J is TRBJ2-5; D remains unclear. Germline V CDR1 and CDR2: SGHTA, FQGNSA. The CDR3 is 15 amino acids. Trimming removed 0 bases from V and 0 bases from J, with 8 bases in between.

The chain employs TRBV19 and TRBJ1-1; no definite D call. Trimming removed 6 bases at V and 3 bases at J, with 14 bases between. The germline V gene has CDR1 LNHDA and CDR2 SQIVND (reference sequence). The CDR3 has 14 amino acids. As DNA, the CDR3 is TGTGCCAGTAGCCCTAGGGTAAGAGACACTGAAGCTTTCTTT. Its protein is CASSPRVRDTEAFF. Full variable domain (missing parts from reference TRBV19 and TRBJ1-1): DGGITQSPKYLFRKEGQNVTLSCEQNLNHDAMYWYRQDPGQGLRLIYYSQIVNDFQKGDIAEGYSVSREKKESFPLTVTSAQKNPTAFYLCASSPRVRDTEAFFGQGTRLTVV.

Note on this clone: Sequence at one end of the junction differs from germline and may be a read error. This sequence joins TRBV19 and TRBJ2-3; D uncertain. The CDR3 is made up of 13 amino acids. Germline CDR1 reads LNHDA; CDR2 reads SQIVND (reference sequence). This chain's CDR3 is CASSVEITDTQYF. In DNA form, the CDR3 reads TGTGCCAGTAGTGTAGAGATCACAGATACGCAGTATTTT.

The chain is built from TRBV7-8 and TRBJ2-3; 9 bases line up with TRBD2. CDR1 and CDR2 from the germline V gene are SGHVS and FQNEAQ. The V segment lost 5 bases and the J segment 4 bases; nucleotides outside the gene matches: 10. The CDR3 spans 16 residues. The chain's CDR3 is CASSPWGSGSADTQYF. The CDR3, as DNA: TGTGCCAGCAGCCCCTGGGGTAGCGGGAGTGCAGATACGCAGTATTTT.